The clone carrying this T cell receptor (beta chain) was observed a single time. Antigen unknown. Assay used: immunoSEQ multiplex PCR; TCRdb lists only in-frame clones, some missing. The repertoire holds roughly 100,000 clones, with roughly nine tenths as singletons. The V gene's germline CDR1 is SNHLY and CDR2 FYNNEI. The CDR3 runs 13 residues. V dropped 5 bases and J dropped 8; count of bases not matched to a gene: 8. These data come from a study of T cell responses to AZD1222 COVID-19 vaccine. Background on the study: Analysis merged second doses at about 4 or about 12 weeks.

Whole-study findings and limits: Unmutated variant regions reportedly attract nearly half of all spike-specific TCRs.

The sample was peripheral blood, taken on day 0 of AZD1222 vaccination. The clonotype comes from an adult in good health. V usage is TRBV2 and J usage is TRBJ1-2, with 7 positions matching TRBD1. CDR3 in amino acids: CASSRRDRGGYTF. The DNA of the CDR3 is TGTGCCAGCAGTCGCAGGGACAGAGGGGGCTACACCTTC. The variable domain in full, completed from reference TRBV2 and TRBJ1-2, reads EPEVTQTPSHQVTQMGQEVILRCVPISNHLYFYWYRQILGQKVEFLVSFYNNEISEKSEIFDDQFSVERPDGSNFTLKIRSTKLEDSAMYFCASSRRDRGGYTFGSGTRLTVV.